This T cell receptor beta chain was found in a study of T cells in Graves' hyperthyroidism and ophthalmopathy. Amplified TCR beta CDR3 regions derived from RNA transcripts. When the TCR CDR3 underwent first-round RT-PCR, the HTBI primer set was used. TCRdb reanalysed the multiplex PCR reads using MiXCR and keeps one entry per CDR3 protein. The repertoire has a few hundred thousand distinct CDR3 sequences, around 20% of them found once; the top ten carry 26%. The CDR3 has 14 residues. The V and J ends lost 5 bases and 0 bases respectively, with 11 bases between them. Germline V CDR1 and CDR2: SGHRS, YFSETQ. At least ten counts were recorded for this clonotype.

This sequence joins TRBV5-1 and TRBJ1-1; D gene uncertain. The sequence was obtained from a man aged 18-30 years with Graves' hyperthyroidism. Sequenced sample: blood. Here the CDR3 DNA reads TGCGCCAGCAGAACAGTCGAGCTGAACACTGAAGCTTTCTTT. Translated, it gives CASRTVELNTEAFF.